This T cell receptor (beta chain) was captured in a study of T cell responses to AZD1222 COVID-19 vaccine. Study at large: Analyses pooled second doses at about 4 or about 12 weeks.

Study-wide findings and caveats: Baseline testing showed seropositivity in only six or seven AZD1222 recipients. Repertoire sampling was restricted to post-peak T cell response timepoints.

Notes on this clone: Antigen: not known.

V trimming: 9 bases; J trimming: 4 bases; junction bases outside the gene matches: 10. From germline, CDR1 is MNHEY and CDR2 SMNVEV (reference sequence). The CDR3 totals 15 residues. Clones were read by immunoSEQ multiplex PCR, and TCRdb kept only the in-frame ones, dropping some. The repertoire includes 130,000 to 150,000 clones, 88% of them detected once, and over 13% sits in the top ten. V is TRBV27 and J is TRBJ2-2; TRBD2 matches at 8 bases. This TCR was recovered from an adult in good health. Source: peripheral blood, taken on day 0 of AZD1222 vaccination. The CDR3 reads CASKGVAGLTGELFF. CDR3 DNA sequence: TGTGCCAGTAAAGGGGTAGCGGGGCTCACCGGGGAGCTGTTTTTT.